Only a few counts were recorded for the clone carrying this T cell receptor beta chain. The data originate from a study of OX40 agonist ivuxolimab in advanced cancers. Measured with immunoSEQ multiplex PCR; TCRdb has only the in-frame clones, and not every one. The data contain 21,000 or so clones, around 76% of them singletons. This CDR3 contains 14 residues. Germline values: CDR1 MGHRA, CDR2 YSYEKL. Trimming removed 1 base from V and 7 bases from J, with 13 bases in between. The chain employs TRBV4-1 and TRBJ2-5; the D call may be TRBD1 or TRBD2 (5 bases each). The TCR sequence derives from an adult with an advanced solid tumor such as melanoma, head and neck, liver or kidney cancer. Sample: CD4+ or CD8+ T cells sorted from blood, taken in a trial of the OX40 agonist ivuxolimab. The CDR3 sequence is CASSQVGETGTQYF. Written as DNA, the CDR3 is TGCGCCAGCAGCCAAGTGGGGGAGACGGGGACCCAGTACTTC.